This entry lists 29 T cell receptor beta chains sequenced from one sample in a study of T-cell memory formation after mild COVID-19. TCRdb reanalysed the 5' RACE reads using MiXCR and keeps one entry per CDR3 protein. The repertoire holds fewer than 700,000 distinct CDR3 sequences, with roughly 21% as singletons. Sequenced input: PBMCs or a T cell subset sorted from them (not recorded which). All receptors derive from an adult woman who had mild COVID-19 (a few samples of this study predate the infection). Cell type and time point are not known.

The gene calls are TRBV5-1 and TRBJ2-3; 8 nucleotides agree with TRBD1. The germline V gene has CDR1 SGHRS and CDR2 YFSETQ. V dropped 4 bases and J dropped 2; count of bases not matched to a gene: 3. CDR3 length equals 14 residues. CDR3 loop: CASSGQGNTDTQYF. The CDR3 nucleotides are TGCGCCAGCAGCGGACAGGGAAACACAGATACGCAGTATTTT.

The CDR3 DNA sequence: TGCAGTGCTAGACCGATTGACGGCCCAGATACGCAGTATTTT. It specifies CSARPIDGPDTQYF. This chain uses TRBV20-1 with TRBJ2-3, with no clear D. The CDR3 covers 14 residues. Trimming left V 2 bases short and J 4 bases short, with 13 bases between. Germline CDR1 DFQATT, CDR2 SNEGSKA (reference sequence).

This clonotype was seen a handful of times. The chain carries TRBV5-5 and TRBJ2-7, with D unclear. V dropped 0 bases and J dropped 5 bases, with 12 bases sitting between them. The germline gives CDR1 SGHKS, CDR2 YYEKEE (reference sequence). CDR3 length: 14 residues. The CDR3 nucleotides read TGTGCCAGCAGCTTGGCCACCAGCCCGGACGAGCAGTACTTC. This translates into CASSLATSPDEQYF.

The chain recombines TRBV29-1 with TRBJ2-2; D gene uncertain. CDR3 size: 12 residues. V was trimmed by 2 bases and J by 6 bases, leaving 7 bases between them. Germline CDR1 reads SQVTM; CDR2 reads ANQGSEA. The CDR3 DNA is TGCAGCGTTGAACAAGGGTCCGGGGAGCTGTTTTTT. Amino acids: CSVEQGSGELFF.

The chain is built from TRBV7-2 and TRBJ2-7, with D possibly TRBD2 on 5 matching bases. CDR3 length: 14 residues. Germline CDR1 reads SGHTA; CDR2 reads FQGNSA. V dropped 2 bases and J dropped 2 bases, with 10 bases sitting between them. The DNA of the CDR3 is TGTGCCAGCAGCTTAAGCGAGGGCCCCTACGAGCAGTACTTC. Translation gives CASSLSEGPYEQYF.

This clonotype was found a few times. The genes are TRBV19 and TRBJ2-2; TRBD1 agrees at 8 bases. Germline values: CDR1 LNHDA, CDR2 SQIVND (reference sequence). The CDR3 spans 16 residues. Unmatched junction bases numbered 7, after V lost 3 bases and J lost 4 bases. The CDR3 loop reads CASSMLRGQGTGELFF. CDR3 coding DNA: TGTGCCAGTAGTATGCTCAGGGGGCAAGGCACCGGGGAGCTGTTTTTT.

This chain joins TRBV20-1 and TRBJ2-3; 11 bases align to TRBD2. V trimming: 3 bases; J trimming: 6 bases; junction bases outside the gene matches: 11. The CDR3 is 16 amino acids. Germline CDR1 reads DFQATT; CDR2 reads SNEGSKA (reference sequence). The CDR3: CSASPASGRTWDTQYF. For the CDR3, the DNA is TGCAGTGCTAGTCCGGCTAGCGGGAGGACGTGGGATACGCAGTATTTT.

A few counts support this clonotype. The CDR3: CAWSARMGTGWYEQYF. In DNA, the CDR3 is TGTGCCTGGAGCGCTAGAATGGGGACAGGGTGGTACGAGCAGTACTTC. The rearrangement uses TRBV30 and TRBJ2-7; 9 bases line up with TRBD1. The J segment lost 4 bases and the V segment lost 3 bases, leaving 13 bases of the junction unmatched. This CDR3 is built from 16 residues. CDR1 is GTSNPN, CDR2 SVGIG, per germline (reference sequence).

This clonotype was recorded at least ten times. The chain has TRBV24-1 and TRBJ2-1, with 12 bases fitting TRBD2. J lost 7 bases, V lost 4 bases, and 7 bases had no gene match. The CDR3 is 16 amino acids. From germline, CDR1 is KGHDR and CDR2 SFDVKD. The CDR3: CATSETASGRGNEQFF. CDR3 nucleotide sequence: TGTGCCACCAGTGAGACCGCTAGCGGGAGGGGTAATGAGCAGTTCTTC.

This clonotype turned up a few times. The chain joins TRBV25-1 to TRBJ2-1; 11 positions match TRBD2. The CDR3 has 18 amino acids. V was clipped by 7 bases and J by 0 bases; unmatched bases: 11. The germline V gene has CDR1 MGHDK and CDR2 SYGVNS. The CDR3 nucleotides are TGTGCCAGCAATCCTAGCGGGGGGTACTATAGCTCCTACAATGAGCAGTTCTTC. Its protein product is CASNPSGGYYSSYNEQFF.

The chain is built from TRBV18 and TRBJ2-7, with 14 bases that match TRBD2. The CDR3 spans 16 residues. With V trimmed by 3 bases and J by 5 bases, 6 bases remained unmatched. Germline V gene data show CDR1 as KGHSH and CDR2 as LQKENI. The chain's CDR3 is CASSPRTSGRFDEQYF. DNA of the CDR3: TGTGCCAGCTCACCTCGGACTAGCGGGAGGTTTGACGAGCAGTACTTC.

V and J are TRBV9 and TRBJ2-2; the D gene is possibly TRBD1 (6 bases). The CDR3 covers 14 residues. CDR1 SGDLS and CDR2 YYNGEE come from the germline V gene. V lost 0 bases, J lost 8 bases, and 11 bases lay in between. For the CDR3, the DNA is TGTGCCAGCAGCGTAGCAGACAGGCCTGGGGAGCTGTTTTTT. Its protein product is CASSVADRPGELFF.

This clonotype was observed a handful of times. The chain combines TRBV12-3 or TRBV12-4 with TRBJ2-1; TRBD2 agrees at 14 bases. This CDR3 is 18 amino acids long. Trimming at V came to 6 bases and at J to 0 bases, leaving 7 bases not matched to a gene. The CDR3 DNA reads as TGTGCCAGCAGGGGACTAGCGGGAGACCAAAGCTCCTACAATGAGCAGTTCTTC. Encoded protein: CASRGLAGDQSSYNEQFF.

This sequence joins TRBV11-2 and TRBJ1-1; 7 nucleotides match TRBD1. Germline V gene lookup returns CDR1 SGHAT and CDR2 FQNNGV. Losses at the gene ends were 5 bases for V and 0 bases for J; bases not matched to a gene: 6. This CDR3 region has 15 residues. CDR3: CASSPPGQMNTEAFF. CDR3 nucleotides: TGTGCCAGCAGCCCACCGGGACAGATGAACACTGAAGCTTTCTTT.

This clonotype was seen more than once but under ten times. This chain uses TRBV5-4 with TRBJ2-7; weak D call: TRBD1 (6 bases). Looked up from germline, CDR1 is SGHNT and CDR2 is YYREEE (reference sequence). The V end lost 5 bases, the J end lost 5 bases, and 14 bases lay between the germline ends. The CDR3 contains 13 residues. The CDR3 reads CASRGGNQDEQYF. CDR3 DNA sequence: TGTGCCAGCAGAGGGGGAAATCAGGACGAGCAGTACTTC.

The table lists this clonotype with a few counts. The chain is built from TRBV2 and TRBJ1-5; weak D call: TRBD1 (6 bases). This CDR3 comprises 17 residues. Germline loops: CDR1 SNHLY, CDR2 FYNNEI. With 1 base removed from V and 0 bases from J, the gap between germline ends came to 13 bases. CDR3 region: CASSEGWQGFSNQPQHF. The CDR3 DNA reads TGTGCCAGCAGTGAAGGATGGCAGGGGTTTAGCAATCAGCCCCAGCATTTT.

The rearrangement uses TRBV19 and TRBJ2-7, with D perhaps TRBD1 (6 bases). Germline values: CDR1 LNHDA, CDR2 SQIVND (reference sequence). The V gene lost 10 bases and the J gene lost 4 bases, with 20 bases spanning the gap. The CDR3 is 14 residues long. The CDR3 nucleotides read TGTGCCACGTCCGTTAACAGGGAAGGATACGAGCAGTACTTC. Its translation is CATSVNREGYEQYF.

A remark on this clonotype: The junction and the germline gene differ at one end; a read error may be behind it. V gene TRBV9 combines with J gene TRBJ2-5; TRBD2 might be the D (6 bases). The germline gives CDR1 SGDLS, CDR2 YYNGEE. This CDR3 spans 18 amino acids. CDR3 sequence reads: CAISLSAGPWANQETQYF. The CDR3 DNA follows: TGTGCCATCAGCCTTTCGGCGGGACCATGGGCCAACCAAGAGACCCAGTACTTC. Combining the CDR3 with reference TRBV9 and TRBJ2-5 gives the whole variable domain DSGVTQTPKHLITATGQRVTLRCSPRSGDLSVYWYQQSLDQGLQFLIQYYNGEERAKGNILERFSAQQFPDLHSELNLSSLELGDSALYFCAISLSAGPWANQETQYFGPGTRLLVL.

This clonotype was detected a few times. This rearrangement joins TRBV6-6 to TRBJ2-1; 9 nucleotides agree with TRBD2. From germline, CDR1 is MNHNY and CDR2 SVGAGI (reference sequence). The CDR3 extends over 18 amino acids. The J segment lost 4 bases and the V segment lost 6 bases, leaving 16 bases of the junction unmatched. CDR3 region: CASSSAAGGLAGYNEQFF. The CDR3 DNA reads as TGTGCCAGCAGCTCCGCTGCGGGAGGGCTAGCGGGTTACAATGAGCAGTTCTTC.

This clonotype was recorded many times. This chain uses TRBV20-1 with TRBJ2-7; 8 bases match TRBD1. The V and J ends lost 3 bases and 3 bases, in that order; junction bases with no gene match: 7. The germline V gene has CDR1 DFQATT and CDR2 SNEGSKA (reference sequence). CDR3 length: 14 amino acids. CDR3 nucleotide sequence: TGCAGTGCTAGTAAGTCAGGGGGCAACTACGAGCAGTACTTC. Translated: CSASKSGGNYEQYF.

The chain combines TRBV5-1 with TRBJ1-6; D remains ambiguous. The V gene lost 2 bases and the J gene lost 6 bases, with 12 bases spanning the gap. The V gene's germline CDR1 is SGHRS and CDR2 YFSETQ. The CDR3 length is 15 residues. The CDR3 region is CASSLTSDSNSPLHF. In nucleotides, the CDR3 is TGCGCCAGCAGCTTAACCAGTGATTCTAATTCACCCCTCCACTTT.

The CDR3 is CASSPLGAGGGNEQFF. The DNA of the CDR3 is TGTGCCAGCAGTCCTCTCGGAGCGGGAGGCGGCAATGAGCAGTTCTTC. The V gene is TRBV9, the J gene TRBJ2-1, with 9 nucleotides matching TRBD2. Germline V lookup: CDR1 SGDLS, CDR2 YYNGEE. The J segment lost 6 bases and the V segment lost 5 bases, leaving 12 bases of the junction unmatched. This CDR3 is 16 amino acids long.

This clonotype was picked up a small number of times. The chain carries TRBV18 and TRBJ1-2; 8 positions match TRBD1. Germline lookup yields CDR1 KGHSH and CDR2 LQKENI. The CDR3 is made up of 15 amino acids. V shed 4 bases and J 3 bases; nucleotides not matched to a gene: 7. The CDR3 spells CASSRRTGRDYGYTF. The CDR3 DNA reads as TGTGCCAGCTCACGACGGACAGGGAGAGACTATGGCTACACCTTC.

This clonotype is a singleton in its sample. This rearrangement joins TRBV5-1 to TRBJ2-5; 7 nucleotides match TRBD1. V trimming: 4 bases; J trimming: 2 bases; junction bases outside the gene matches: 8. The CDR3 runs 15 residues. CDR1 is SGHRS and CDR2 is YFSETQ in the germline V gene. The DNA for the CDR3 is TGCGCCAGCAGCCCGGGGACAGAGATTCAAGAGACCCAGTACTTC. Its translation is CASSPGTEIQETQYF. The full variable domain, completed using reference TRBV5-1 and TRBJ2-5, is KAGVTQTPRYLIKTRGQQVTLSCSPISGHRSVSWYQQTPGQGLQFLFEYFSETQRNKGNFPGRFSGRQFSNSRSEMNVSTLELGDSALYLCASSPGTEIQETQYFGPGTRLLVL.

As regards this clonotype: One junction end disagrees with the germline gene, perhaps due to a read error. The chain joins TRBV5-1 to TRBJ1-2; 7 bases map to TRBD1. The CDR3 is 13 residues long. The germline CDR1 and CDR2 sequences are SGHRS and YFSETQ. CDR3 DNA: TGCGCCAGCGGCTTGGAAGGGGGCAGGGGCTACACCTTC. As protein: CASGLEGGRGYTF. Complete variable domain (other parts from reference TRBV5-1 and TRBJ1-2): KAGVTQTPRYLIKTRGQQVTLSCSPISGHRSVSWYQQTPGQGLQFLFEYFSETQRNKGNFPGRFSGRQFSNSRSEMNVSTLELGDSALYLCASGLEGGRGYTFGSGTRLTVV.

This chain uses TRBV6-6 with TRBJ2-3; the match to TRBD2 covers 11 bases. The germline gives CDR1 MNHNY, CDR2 SVGAGI (reference sequence). J gave up 4 bases and V 8 bases, and 2 bases lay outside the gene matches. This CDR3 spans 13 amino acids. The CDR3 nucleotides are TGTGCCAGCGTAGCGGGAGGGGCAGATACGCAGTATTTT. It encodes CASVAGGADTQYF.

The chain carries TRBV7-9 and TRBJ1-2, with no clear D. V was clipped by 1 base and J by 6 bases, with 6 bases between them. This CDR3 region has 12 residues. CDR1 SEHNR and CDR2 FQNEAQ come from the germline V gene (reference sequence). CDR3 nucleotide sequence: TGTGCCAGCAGCTTAGAAAATGATGGCTACACCTTC. Protein: CASSLENDGYTF.

The CDR3 here is CASSVAGGAPDTQYF. CDR3 sequence (DNA): TGTGCCAGCAGCGTCGCAGGGGGCGCCCCGGATACGCAGTATTTT. The rearrangement uses TRBV12-3 or TRBV12-4 and TRBJ2-3, with 8 bases identical to TRBD1. Trimming cost V 6 bases and J 6 bases; bases outside gene matches: 11. The length of the CDR3 is 15 residues.

For the CDR3, the DNA is TGCAGTGCTAGAGTCGCGCTCCAGAACACTGAAGCTTTCTTT. Translated, it gives CSARVALQNTEAFF. The chain combines TRBV20-1 with TRBJ1-1; D is unclear. The germline gives CDR1 DFQATT, CDR2 SNEGSKA (reference sequence). This CDR3 is 14 amino acids long. The germline V and J ends were trimmed by 1 base and 1 base, with 10 bases remaining between them.